This is a list of T cell receptor beta chains from one sample in a study of T-cell reconstitution after alpha-beta-depleted transplantation in children. TCRdb re-derived calls from the PCR reads in MiXCR, one entry per CDR3 protein. The table records around 800,000 distinct CDR3 sequences, 16% of them present only once. This material consisted of PBMCs, mostly from graft donor cells, taken 360 days after TCRalphabeta/CD19-depleted stem cell transplant. These receptors came from a male patient younger than 18 who had a stem cell transplant for acute lymphoblastic leukemia, so the T cells may come from the graft donor. CDR3s include the opening cysteine and the closing phenylalanine or tryptophan. The D gene is left open where the match is weak. Rows may omit the clone size; those that give it use once, few, many or a size class.

cdr3_aa: CASSLGLRDRGPGANVLTF
cdr3_nt: TGCGCCAGCAGCTTGGGGCTCCGGGACAGGGGGCCCGGGGCCAACGTCCTGACTTTC
clone_size: .
j_call: TRBJ2-6
d_call: TRBD1
v_call: TRBV5-1

cdr3_aa: CASSPALGEETQYF
cdr3_nt: TGTGCCAGCTCACCAGCCTTAGGGGAAGAGACCCAGTACTTC
clone_size: .
j_call: TRBJ2-5
d_call: .
v_call: TRBV18

cdr3_aa: CASSSTIRVAGEQYF
cdr3_nt: TGTGCCAGCAGTTCGACTATCAGGGTCGCCGGCGAGCAGTACTTC
clone_size: few
j_call: TRBJ2-7
d_call: .
v_call: TRBV12-3/TRBV12-4

cdr3_aa: CASSTIRLASWYEQYF
cdr3_nt: TGTGCCAGTAGTACGATACGACTAGCGAGTTGGTACGAGCAGTACTTC
clone_size: few
j_call: TRBJ2-7
d_call: TRBD2
v_call: TRBV19

cdr3_aa: CASKRSSFLETQYF
cdr3_nt: TGCGCCAGCAAGCGGAGTTCTTTCCTAGAGACCCAGTACTTC
clone_size: .
j_call: TRBJ2-5
d_call: .
v_call: TRBV4-1

cdr3_aa: CSTQVWGTEAFF
cdr3_nt: TGCAGCACCCAAGTTTGGGGCACTGAAGCTTTCTTT
clone_size: .
j_call: TRBJ1-1
d_call: .
v_call: TRBV29-1

cdr3_aa: CASSYRLGETQYF
cdr3_nt: TGTGCCAGCAGTTACCGCTTGGGAGAGACCCAGTACTTC
clone_size: many
j_call: TRBJ2-5
d_call: .
v_call: TRBV28

cdr3_aa: CASSLFETGVYTF
cdr3_nt: TGTGCCAGCAGTTTATTCGAAACAGGGGTGTACACCTTC
clone_size: .
j_call: TRBJ1-2
d_call: TRBD1
v_call: TRBV27

cdr3_aa: CSARDRENQPQHF
cdr3_nt: TGCAGTGCTAGGGACAGGGAAAATCAGCCCCAGCATTTT
clone_size: few
j_call: TRBJ1-5
d_call: TRBD1
v_call: TRBV20-1

cdr3_aa: CSARSSGTYNEQFF
cdr3_nt: TGCAGTGCTAGGTCTAGCGGTACCTACAATGAGCAGTTCTTC
clone_size: few
j_call: TRBJ2-1
d_call: TRBD2
v_call: TRBV20-1

cdr3_aa: CASSPPLGGGPSYEQYF
cdr3_nt: TGTGCCAGCTCACCCCCTCTCGGCGGGGGCCCCTCCTACGAGCAGTACTTC
clone_size: .
j_call: TRBJ2-7
d_call: .
v_call: TRBV18

cdr3_aa: CAIGSVSAQYF
cdr3_nt: TGTGCCATCGGGAGCGTCTCGGCCCAGTACTTC
clone_size: .
j_call: TRBJ2-5
d_call: .
v_call: TRBV10-3

cdr3_aa: CASSAGTSGRSEQFF
cdr3_nt: TGTGCCAGCAGCGCCGGGACTAGCGGGAGAAGTGAGCAGTTCTTC
clone_size: few
j_call: TRBJ2-1
d_call: TRBD2
v_call: TRBV7-2

cdr3_aa: CAWSVRRLAGEVYGGELFF
cdr3_nt: TGTGCCTGGAGTGTACGACGGCTAGCGGGAGAGGTATACGGTGGGGAGCTGTTTTTT
clone_size: .
j_call: TRBJ2-2
d_call: TRBD2
v_call: TRBV30

cdr3_aa: CSVEGSGTGVYEQYF
cdr3_nt: TGCAGCGTTGAGGGTTCCGGGACAGGGGTCTACGAGCAGTACTTC
clone_size: few
j_call: TRBJ2-7
d_call: TRBD1
v_call: TRBV29-1

cdr3_aa: CASRDRGFNEQYF
cdr3_nt: TGTGCCAGCCGGGACAGGGGGTTCAACGAGCAGTACTTC
clone_size: .
j_call: TRBJ2-7
d_call: TRBD1
v_call: TRBV7-9

cdr3_aa: CASSGPGLAESILNNEQFF
cdr3_nt: TGTGCCAGCAGCGGGCCGGGACTAGCGGAATCGATACTCAACAATGAGCAGTTCTTC
clone_size: few
j_call: TRBJ2-1
d_call: TRBD2
v_call: TRBV2

cdr3_aa: CASSLLENTIYF
cdr3_nt: TGTGCCAGCAGTCTCCTTGAGAACACCATATATTTT
clone_size: many
j_call: TRBJ1-3
d_call: .
v_call: TRBV6-1

cdr3_aa: CASSEGGRSFYEQYF
cdr3_nt: TGTGCCAGCAGCGAAGGAGGACGGTCCTTCTACGAGCAGTACTTC
clone_size: .
j_call: TRBJ2-7
d_call: .
v_call: TRBV2

cdr3_aa: CANKQGLLTDTQYF
cdr3_nt: TGCGCCAACAAACAGGGTTTACTTACAGATACGCAGTATTTT
clone_size: .
j_call: TRBJ2-3
d_call: .
v_call: TRBV5-1

cdr3_aa: CASSLDLGTESDTQYF
cdr3_nt: TGTGCCAGCAGCTTAGATTTAGGGACTGAGTCAGATACGCAGTATTTT
clone_size: few
j_call: TRBJ2-3
d_call: .
v_call: TRBV7-8

cdr3_aa: CSASSIAGGGNEQFF
cdr3_nt: TGCAGTGCTAGTTCCATAGCGGGAGGGGGGAATGAGCAGTTCTTC
clone_size: many
j_call: TRBJ2-1
d_call: TRBD2
v_call: TRBV20-1

cdr3_aa: CASSPGPRAGQFF
cdr3_nt: TGCGCCAGCAGCCCGGGGCCCAGGGCTGGGCAGTTCTTC
clone_size: few
j_call: TRBJ2-1
d_call: .
v_call: TRBV5-1

cdr3_aa: CASSSQGGLGTGELFF
cdr3_nt: TGTGCCAGCAGTTCCCAGGGGGGACTGGGCACCGGGGAGCTGTTTTTT
clone_size: many
j_call: TRBJ2-2
d_call: .
v_call: TRBV12-3/TRBV12-4

cdr3_aa: CASSFITGGEYEKLFF
cdr3_nt: TGCGCCAGCAGCTTTATAACAGGGGGCGAGTATGAAAAACTGTTTTTT
clone_size: .
j_call: TRBJ1-4
d_call: TRBD1
v_call: TRBV5-1

cdr3_aa: CASRRTGGSDYGYTF
cdr3_nt: TGTGCCAGCAGGCGGACAGGGGGATCGGACTATGGCTACACCTTC
clone_size: many
j_call: TRBJ1-2
d_call: TRBD1
v_call: TRBV6-5

cdr3_aa: CASSLVSGSNYNEQFF
cdr3_nt: TGCGCCAGCAGCTTGGTTAGCGGGAGCAACTACAATGAGCAGTTCTTC
clone_size: .
j_call: TRBJ2-1
d_call: TRBD2
v_call: TRBV5-1

cdr3_aa: CSARDSGAISYEQYF
cdr3_nt: TGCAGTGCTAGAGATTCAGGGGCTATCTCCTACGAGCAGTACTTC
clone_size: .
j_call: TRBJ2-7
d_call: .
v_call: TRBV20-1

cdr3_aa: CASSLYPGETQYF
cdr3_nt: TGTGCCAGCAGCTTATACCCGGGGGAGACCCAGTACTTC
clone_size: .
j_call: TRBJ2-5
d_call: .
v_call: TRBV7-3

cdr3_aa: CASSLPTGTPNPSAPSTDTQYF
cdr3_nt: TGTGCCAGCAGCTTACCAACTGGGACACCGAACCCGTCCGCCCCTAGCACAGATACGCAGTATTTT
clone_size: .
j_call: TRBJ2-3
d_call: .
v_call: TRBV7-2

cdr3_aa: CSARLAAISYNEQFF
cdr3_nt: TGCAGTGCTAGACTAGCGGCAATCTCCTACAATGAGCAGTTCTTC
clone_size: few
j_call: TRBJ2-1
d_call: TRBD2
v_call: TRBV20-1

cdr3_aa: CSARDWEASSEQYF
cdr3_nt: TGCAGTGCTAGAGATTGGGAGGCTTCTAGTGAGCAGTACTTC
clone_size: once
j_call: TRBJ2-7
d_call: .
v_call: TRBV20-1

cdr3_aa: CASSLEGQVLTDTQYF
cdr3_nt: TGTGCCAGCAGCTTAGAGGGACAGGTATTAACAGATACGCAGTATTTT
clone_size: few
j_call: TRBJ2-3
d_call: TRBD1
v_call: TRBV11-2

cdr3_aa: CASSQAGAGYIQYF
cdr3_nt: TGTGCCAGCAGCCAAGCAGGGGCCGGGTACATTCAGTACTTC
clone_size: .
j_call: TRBJ2-4
d_call: .
v_call: TRBV14

cdr3_aa: CASSPSRSPYEQYF
cdr3_nt: TGCGCCAGCAGCCCCTCTAGGAGCCCCTACGAGCAGTACTTC
clone_size: once
j_call: TRBJ2-7
d_call: .
v_call: TRBV5-1

cdr3_aa: CASYQTSPTYNEQFF
cdr3_nt: TGTGCCAGCTATCAGACGTCCCCAACCTACAATGAGCAGTTCTTC
clone_size: .
j_call: TRBJ2-1
d_call: .
v_call: TRBV12-3/TRBV12-4

cdr3_aa: CASSQDPVWGSSYNEQFF
cdr3_nt: TGTGCCAGCAGCCAAGATCCCGTATGGGGGAGCTCCTACAATGAGCAGTTCTTC
clone_size: few
j_call: TRBJ2-1
d_call: .
v_call: TRBV3-1

cdr3_aa: CASSFEGGMVGTDTQYF
cdr3_nt: TGTGCCAGCAGTTTCGAGGGAGGGATGGTTGGCACAGATACGCAGTATTTT
clone_size: .
j_call: TRBJ2-3
d_call: TRBD2
v_call: TRBV27